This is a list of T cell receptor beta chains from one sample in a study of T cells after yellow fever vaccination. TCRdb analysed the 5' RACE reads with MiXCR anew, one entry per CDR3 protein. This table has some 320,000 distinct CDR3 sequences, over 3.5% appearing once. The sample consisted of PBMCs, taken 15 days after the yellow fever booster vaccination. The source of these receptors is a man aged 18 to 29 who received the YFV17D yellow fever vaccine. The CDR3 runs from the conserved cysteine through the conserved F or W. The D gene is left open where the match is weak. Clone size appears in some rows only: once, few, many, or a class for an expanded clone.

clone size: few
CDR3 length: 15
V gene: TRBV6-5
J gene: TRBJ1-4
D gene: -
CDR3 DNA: TGTGCCAGCAGTTACTCGGCAGGGGATAATGAAAAACTGTTTTTT
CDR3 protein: CASSYSAGDNEKLFF

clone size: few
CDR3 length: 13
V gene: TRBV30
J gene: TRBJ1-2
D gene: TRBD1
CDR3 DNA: TGTGCCTGGAGTGACGGACAGGCCTATGGCTACACCTTC
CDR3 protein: CAWSDGQAYGYTF

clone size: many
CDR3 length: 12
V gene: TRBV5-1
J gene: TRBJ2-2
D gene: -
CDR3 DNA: TGCGCCAGCAGCGGGTTTCCCGGGGAGCTGTTTTTT
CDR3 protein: CASSGFPGELFF

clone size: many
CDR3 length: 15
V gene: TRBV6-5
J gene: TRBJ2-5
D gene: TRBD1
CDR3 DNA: TGTGCCAGCAGTTACTCGAACACAGGGGACGAGACCCAGTACTTC
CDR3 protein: CASSYSNTGDETQYF

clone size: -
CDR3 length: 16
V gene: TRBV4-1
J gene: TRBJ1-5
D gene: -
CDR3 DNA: TGCGCCAGCAGCCCTTATGAGGACAGAAGCAATCAGCCCCAGCATTTT
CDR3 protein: CASSPYEDRSNQPQHF

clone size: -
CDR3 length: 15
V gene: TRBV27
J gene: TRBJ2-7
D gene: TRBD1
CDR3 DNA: TGTGCCAGCAGTTTTGGGACAGGGACTTCCTACGAGCAGTACTTC
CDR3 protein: CASSFGTGTSYEQYF

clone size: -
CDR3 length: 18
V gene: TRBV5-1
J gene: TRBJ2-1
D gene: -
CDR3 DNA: TGCGCCAGCAGCCCCGGGGGCTTCGGGGGGTCTTCCTACAATGAGCAGTTCTTC
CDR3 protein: CASSPGGFGGSSYNEQFF

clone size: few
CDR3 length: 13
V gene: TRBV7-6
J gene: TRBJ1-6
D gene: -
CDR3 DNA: TGTGCCAGCAGCTTAGAGACTTATTCCTCCCTCCACTTT
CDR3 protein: CASSLETYSSLHF

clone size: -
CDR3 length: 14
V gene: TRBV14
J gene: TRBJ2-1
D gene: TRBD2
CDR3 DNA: TGTGCCAGCAGCCCTGGGGGGGGGTGGAATGAGCAGTTCTTC
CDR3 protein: CASSPGGGWNEQFF

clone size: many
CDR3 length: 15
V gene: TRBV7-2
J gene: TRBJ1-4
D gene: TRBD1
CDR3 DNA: TGTGCCAGCAGGGACAGGGCAACAACTAATGAAAAACTGTTTTTT
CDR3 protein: CASRDRATTNEKLFF

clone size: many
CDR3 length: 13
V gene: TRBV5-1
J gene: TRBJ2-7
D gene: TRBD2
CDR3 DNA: TGCGCCAGCAGCACGGGGGGCTCCTACGAGCAGTACTTC
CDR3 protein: CASSTGGSYEQYF

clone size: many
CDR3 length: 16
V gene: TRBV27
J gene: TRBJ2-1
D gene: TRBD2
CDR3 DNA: TGTGCCAGCAGTTTATCGGCGGGGGGGCTGGGGATTGAGCAGTTCTTC
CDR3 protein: CASSLSAGGLGIEQFF

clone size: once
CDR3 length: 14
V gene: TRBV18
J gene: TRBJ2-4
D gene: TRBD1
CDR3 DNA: TGTGCCAGCTCACCGCTACAGGGGGGAAACATTCAGTACTTC
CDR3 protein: CASSPLQGGNIQYF

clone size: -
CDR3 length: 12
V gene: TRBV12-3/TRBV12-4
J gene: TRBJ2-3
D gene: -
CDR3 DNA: TGTGCCAGCAGCTCCGTGTTGGATACGCAGTATTTT
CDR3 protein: CASSSVLDTQYF

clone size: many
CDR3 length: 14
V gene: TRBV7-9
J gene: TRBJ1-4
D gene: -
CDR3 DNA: TGTGCCAGCAGCTTAGGTTGGGGAGCTGAAAAACTGTTTTTT
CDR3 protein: CASSLGWGAEKLFF

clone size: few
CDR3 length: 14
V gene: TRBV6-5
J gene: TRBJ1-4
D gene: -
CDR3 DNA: TGTGCCAGCAGCATGGGGGGTACTAATGAAAAACTGTTTTTT
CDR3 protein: CASSMGGTNEKLFF

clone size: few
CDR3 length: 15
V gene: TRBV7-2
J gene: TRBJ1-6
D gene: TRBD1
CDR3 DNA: TGTGCCAGCACCCAATTACAGGGGGCTAACTCACCCCTCCACTTT
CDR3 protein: CASTQLQGANSPLHF

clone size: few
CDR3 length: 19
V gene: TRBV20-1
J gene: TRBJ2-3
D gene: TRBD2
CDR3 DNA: TGCAGTGCTGGCCCCGGACACTACTCAGTCGGCTGGGGGGGTTATACGCAGTATTTT
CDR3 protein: CSAGPGHYSVGWGGYTQYF

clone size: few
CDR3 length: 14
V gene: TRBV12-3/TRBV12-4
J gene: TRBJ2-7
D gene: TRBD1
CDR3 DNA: TGTGCCAGCAGTTTTCGGACAGGGGGCGCTGAGCAGTACTTC
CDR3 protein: CASSFRTGGAEQYF

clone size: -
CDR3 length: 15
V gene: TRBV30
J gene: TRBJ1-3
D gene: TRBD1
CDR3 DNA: TGTGCCTGGAGCAAGGGACAGAGCTCTGGAAACACCATATATTTT
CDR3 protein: CAWSKGQSSGNTIYF

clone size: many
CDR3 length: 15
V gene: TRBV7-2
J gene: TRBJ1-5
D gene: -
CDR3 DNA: TGTGCCAGCAAGCTTCAACCCTATAGCAATCAGCCCCAGCATTTT
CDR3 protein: CASKLQPYSNQPQHF

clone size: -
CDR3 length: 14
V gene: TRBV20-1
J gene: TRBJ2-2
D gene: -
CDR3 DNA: TGCAGTGCTAGCTCGGGAAGGGACACCGGGGAGCTGTTTTTT
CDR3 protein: CSASSGRDTGELFF

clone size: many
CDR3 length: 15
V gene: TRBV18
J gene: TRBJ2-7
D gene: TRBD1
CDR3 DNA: TGTGCCAGCTCACCAGGGACAGGCGAATCCTACGAGCAGTACTTC
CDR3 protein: CASSPGTGESYEQYF

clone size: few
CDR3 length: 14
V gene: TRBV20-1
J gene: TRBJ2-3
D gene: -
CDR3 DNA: TGCAGTGCTAGAGTAGGGGGGCGCACAGATACGCAGTATTTT
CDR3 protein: CSARVGGRTDTQYF

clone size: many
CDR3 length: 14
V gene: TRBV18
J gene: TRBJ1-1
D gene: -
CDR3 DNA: TGTGCCAGCTCACCAAAAGGGAGTAACACTGAAGCTTTCTTT
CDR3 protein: CASSPKGSNTEAFF

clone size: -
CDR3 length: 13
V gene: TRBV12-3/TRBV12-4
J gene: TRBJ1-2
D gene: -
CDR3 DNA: TGTGCCAGCAGTCCCCGGGGAGAGGCTCGCTACACCTTC
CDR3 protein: CASSPRGEARYTF

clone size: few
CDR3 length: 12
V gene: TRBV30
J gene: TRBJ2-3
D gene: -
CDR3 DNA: TGTGCCTGGAACCGGGACACAGATACGCAGTATTTT
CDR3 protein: CAWNRDTDTQYF

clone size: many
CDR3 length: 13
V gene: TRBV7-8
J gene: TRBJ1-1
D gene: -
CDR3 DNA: TGTGCCAGCAGCTCTGTACCGGGCACTGAAGCTTTCTTT
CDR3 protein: CASSSVPGTEAFF

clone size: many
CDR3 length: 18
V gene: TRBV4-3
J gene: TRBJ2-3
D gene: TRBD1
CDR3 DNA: TGCGCCAGCAGCCAACGTTGGGGACAGGGGAAAGTGACAGATACGCAGTATTTT
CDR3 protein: CASSQRWGQGKVTDTQYF

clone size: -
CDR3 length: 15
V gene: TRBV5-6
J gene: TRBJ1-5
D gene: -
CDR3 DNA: TGTGCCAGCAGCGACGGGACGGCAAACAATCAGCCCCAGCATTTT
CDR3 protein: CASSDGTANNQPQHF

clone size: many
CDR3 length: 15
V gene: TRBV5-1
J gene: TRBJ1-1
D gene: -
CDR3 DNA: TGCGCCAGCAGCTTGGCGCGGGGGATGAACACTGAAGCTTTCTTT
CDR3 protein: CASSLARGMNTEAFF

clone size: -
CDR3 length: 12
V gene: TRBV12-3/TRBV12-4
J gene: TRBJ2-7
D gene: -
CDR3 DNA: TGTGCCAGCAGTTTAATCCCCGGACTCCATGCTTTC
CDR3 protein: CASSLIPGLHAF

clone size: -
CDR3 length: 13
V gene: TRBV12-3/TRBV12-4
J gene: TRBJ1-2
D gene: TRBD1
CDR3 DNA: TGTGCCAGCAGTTCCAGGGGGCATCGTGGCTACACCTTC
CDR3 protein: CASSSRGHRGYTF

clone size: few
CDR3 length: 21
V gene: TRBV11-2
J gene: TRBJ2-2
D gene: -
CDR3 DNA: TGTGCCAGCAGCTACCCCGGGCGGCTTATGCCGGGACCGATCGTCACCGGGGAGCTGTTTTTT
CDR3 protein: CASSYPGRLMPGPIVTGELFF

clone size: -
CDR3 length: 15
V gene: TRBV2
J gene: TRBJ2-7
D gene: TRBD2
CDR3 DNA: TGTGCCAGCGATACCGGGCCGGGGGGCTCCTACGAGCAGTACTTC
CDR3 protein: CASDTGPGGSYEQYF

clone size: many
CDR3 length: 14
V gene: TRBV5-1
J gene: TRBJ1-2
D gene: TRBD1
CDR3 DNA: TGCGCCAGCAGCCCCGGGACAGACTACTATGGCTACACCTTC
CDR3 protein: CASSPGTDYYGYTF

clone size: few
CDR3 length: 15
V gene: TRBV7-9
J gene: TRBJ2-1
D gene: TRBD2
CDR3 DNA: TGTGCCAGCAGCTTAACGGGACTAGCGGGGGGGCCGCAGTTCTTC
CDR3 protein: CASSLTGLAGGPQFF

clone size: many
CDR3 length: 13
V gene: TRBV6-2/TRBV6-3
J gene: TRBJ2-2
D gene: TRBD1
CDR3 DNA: TGTGCCAGCAGCAACAGGGGGTTCCGGGAGCTGTTTTTT
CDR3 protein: CASSNRGFRELFF

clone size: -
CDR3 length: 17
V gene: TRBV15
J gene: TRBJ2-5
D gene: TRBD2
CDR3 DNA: TGTGCCACCAGCAGAGATCTGGGACTAGCGGGGAGGGAGACCCAGTACTTC
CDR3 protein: CATSRDLGLAGRETQYF

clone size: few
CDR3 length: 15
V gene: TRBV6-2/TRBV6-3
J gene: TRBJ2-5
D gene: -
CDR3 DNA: TGTGCCAGCAGTTACGTTCGTAGGGAACAAGAGACCCAGTACTTC
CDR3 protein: CASSYVRREQETQYF

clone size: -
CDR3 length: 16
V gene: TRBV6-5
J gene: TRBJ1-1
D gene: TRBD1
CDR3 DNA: TGTGCCAGCAGTTATCGCAGGGGGGAACGGTCGACTGAAGCTTTCTTT
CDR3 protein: CASSYRRGERSTEAFF

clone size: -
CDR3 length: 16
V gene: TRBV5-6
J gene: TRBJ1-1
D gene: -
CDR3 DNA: TGTGCCAGCAGCCCGGACGGAGGAAAAACTAACACTGAAGCTTTCTTT
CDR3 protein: CASSPDGGKTNTEAFF

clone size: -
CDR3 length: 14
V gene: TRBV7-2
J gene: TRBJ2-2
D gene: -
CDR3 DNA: TGTGCCAGCAGCTTTACGCCGGGGGCCGGGGAGCTGATTTTT
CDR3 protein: CASSFTPGAGELIF

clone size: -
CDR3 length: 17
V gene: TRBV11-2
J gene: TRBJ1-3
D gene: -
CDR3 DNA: TGTGCCAGCAGTCCGATCGGGGGCGACGACTCTGGAAACACCATATATTTT
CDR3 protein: CASSPIGGDDSGNTIYF

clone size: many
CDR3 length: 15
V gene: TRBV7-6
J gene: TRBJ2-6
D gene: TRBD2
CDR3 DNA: TGTGCCAGCAGCCCTAGCGGGTCCGGGGCCAACGTCCTGACTTTC
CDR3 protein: CASSPSGSGANVLTF

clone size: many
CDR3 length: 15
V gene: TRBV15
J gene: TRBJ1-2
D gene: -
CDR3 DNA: TGTGCCACCAGCAGGGGTTGGGCAGCTAACTATGGCTACACCTTC
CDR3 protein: CATSRGWAANYGYTF

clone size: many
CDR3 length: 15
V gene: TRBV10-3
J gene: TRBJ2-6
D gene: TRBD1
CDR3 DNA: TGTGCCATCAGGGGGACAGGCTCTGGGGCCAACGTCCTGACTTTC
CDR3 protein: CAIRGTGSGANVLTF

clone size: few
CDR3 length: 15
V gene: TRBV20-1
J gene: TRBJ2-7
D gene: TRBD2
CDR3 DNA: TGCAGTGCTAGACATAGCGGGGTTAGCGCCTACGAGCAGTACTTC
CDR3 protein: CSARHSGVSAYEQYF

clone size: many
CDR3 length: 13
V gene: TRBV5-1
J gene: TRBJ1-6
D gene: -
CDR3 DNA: TGCGCCAGCTCCTTGCAGGTGGGCTCACCCCTCCACTTT
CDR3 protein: CASSLQVGSPLHF

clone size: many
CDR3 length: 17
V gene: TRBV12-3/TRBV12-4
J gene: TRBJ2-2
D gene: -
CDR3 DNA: TGTGCCAGCACATGGGCGGCGGGACAAAGAAGGACCGGGGAGCTGTTTTTT
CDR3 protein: CASTWAAGQRRTGELFF

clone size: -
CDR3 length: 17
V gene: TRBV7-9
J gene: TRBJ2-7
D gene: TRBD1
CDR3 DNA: TGTGCCAGCAGCTCCATGGGACAGGGGGCGAGCTCCTACGAGCAGTACTTC
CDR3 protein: CASSSMGQGASSYEQYF

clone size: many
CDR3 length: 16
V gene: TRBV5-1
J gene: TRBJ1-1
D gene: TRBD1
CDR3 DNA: TGCGCCAGCAGCCCCAGGGACAGGGGGCTGAACACTGAAGCTTTCTTT
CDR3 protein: CASSPRDRGLNTEAFF

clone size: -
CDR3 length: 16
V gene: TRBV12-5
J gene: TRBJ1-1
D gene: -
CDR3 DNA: TGTGCTAGTGGTTCCCCGGACAACTCCAGGAACACTGAAGCTTTCTTT
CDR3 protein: CASGSPDNSRNTEAFF

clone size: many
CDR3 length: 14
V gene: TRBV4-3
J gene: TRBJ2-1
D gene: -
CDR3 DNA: TGCGCCAGCAGCCAAGTAGCCCAGAACAATGAGCAGTTCTTC
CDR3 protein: CASSQVAQNNEQFF

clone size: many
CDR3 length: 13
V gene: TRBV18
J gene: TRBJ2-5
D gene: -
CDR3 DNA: TGTGCCAGCTCACCATCCAGGGAAGAGACCCAGTACTTC
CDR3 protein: CASSPSREETQYF